This T cell receptor beta chain derives from a study of CD8+ T cells in alopecia areata. A remark on this clone: The sample contains more than one DNA sequence encoding this CDR3.

The treatment here: oral pan-JAK inhibitor, 5-10 mg twice daily. Per germline, CDR1 GTSNPN and CDR2 SVGIG (reference sequence). The CDR3 totals 13 residues. The ends were cut back, 0 bases at V and 2 bases at J, with 7 bases in the middle. Extraction of RNA preceded its reverse transcription into cDNA, which served as the sequencing template. Sequencing used immunoSEQ multiplex PCR; TCRdb keeps in-frame clones, though not all of them. The data show 110,000 to 150,000 clones, 54% seen once. The rearrangement uses TRBV30 and TRBJ1-1; D call uncertain. The sample here was CD8+ T cells sorted from blood, taken at week 4, from a patient treated with tofacitinib. This receptor was taken from a human donor with alopecia areata. CDR3 region: CAWSVGLNTEAFF. CDR3 in DNA: TGTGCCTGGAGTGTAGGACTCAACACTGAAGCTTTCTTT.